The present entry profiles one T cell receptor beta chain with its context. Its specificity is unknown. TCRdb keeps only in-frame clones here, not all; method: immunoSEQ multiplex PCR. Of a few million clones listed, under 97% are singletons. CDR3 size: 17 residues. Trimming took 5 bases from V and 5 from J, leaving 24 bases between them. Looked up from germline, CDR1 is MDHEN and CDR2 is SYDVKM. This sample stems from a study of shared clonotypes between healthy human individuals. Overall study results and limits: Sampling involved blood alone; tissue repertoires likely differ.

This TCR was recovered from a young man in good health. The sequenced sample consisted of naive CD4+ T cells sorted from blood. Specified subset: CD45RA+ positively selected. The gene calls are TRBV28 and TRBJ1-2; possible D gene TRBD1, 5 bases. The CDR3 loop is CASSTWRGAILEYGYTF. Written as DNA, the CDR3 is TGTGCCAGCAGTACTTGGAGGGGCGCGATTTTAGAGTATGGCTACACCTTC.